This passage covers 4 T cell receptor beta chains from one sample sequenced in a study of cytomegalovirus exposure and HLA in healthy donors. PCR was performed using 60 Vbeta and 13 Jbeta primers. Produced via immunoSEQ multiplex PCR; TCRdb's table is partial and in-frame only. The sample consists of approximately 150,000 clones, roughly four fifths of them appearing once. Sample: PBMCs. The receptors originated from a woman aged 55-69 years in good health and CMV-seronegative.

The chain couples TRBV10-1 to TRBJ2-7, with TRBD1 matching 12 bases. V trimming: 3 bases; J trimming: 7 bases; junction bases outside the gene matches: 10. Germline assignment: CDR1 WNHNN and CDR2 SYGVQD (reference sequence). This CDR3 is 16 amino acids long. The chain's CDR3 is CASSDVVGQGAREQYF. For the CDR3, the DNA is TGCGCCAGCAGTGATGTTGTGGGACAGGGGGCCCGTGAGCAGTACTTC.

The V and J genes are TRBV7-8 and TRBJ2-5, with 8 nucleotides matching TRBD1. This CDR3 is built from 14 residues. Trimming took 1 base from V and 5 from J; bases not matched to a gene: 3. Germline values: CDR1 SGHVS, CDR2 FQNEAQ. The CDR3 is CASSLGQGAETQYF. CDR3 coding DNA: TGTGCCAGCAGCTTAGGTCAGGGGGCTGAGACCCAGTACTTC.

This chain joins TRBV11-2 and TRBJ2-1; the match to TRBD2 covers 9 bases. CDR3 length: 16 residues. Germline CDR1 reads SGHAT; CDR2 reads FQNNGV. Unmatched junction bases numbered 10, after V lost 5 bases and J lost 5 bases. The CDR3 loop reads CASSQLAGNGDNEQFF. The CDR3 DNA sequence: TGTGCCAGCAGCCAACTAGCGGGCAACGGGGACAATGAGCAGTTCTTC.

This clone has a handful of counts. The chain employs TRBV28 and TRBJ1-4, with D perhaps TRBD1 (6 bases). Looked up from germline, CDR1 is MDHEN and CDR2 is SYDVKM. Between the trimmed V and J ends, which lost 7 bases and 8 bases, there was a span of 17 bases. There are 14 residues in the CDR3. The CDR3 region has the DNA TGTGCCAGCACCCGAACCGGGACACTAGAAAAACTGTTTTTT. The encoded protein is CASTRTGTLEKLFF.